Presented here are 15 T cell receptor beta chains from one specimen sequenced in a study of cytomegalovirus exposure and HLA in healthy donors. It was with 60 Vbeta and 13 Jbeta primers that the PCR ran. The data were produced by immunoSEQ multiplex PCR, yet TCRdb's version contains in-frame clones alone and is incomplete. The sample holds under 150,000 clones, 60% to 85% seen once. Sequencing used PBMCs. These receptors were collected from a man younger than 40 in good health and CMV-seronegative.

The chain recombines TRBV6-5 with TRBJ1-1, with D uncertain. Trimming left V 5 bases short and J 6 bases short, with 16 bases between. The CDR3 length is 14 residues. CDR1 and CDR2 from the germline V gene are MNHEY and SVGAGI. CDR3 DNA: TGTGCCAGCAGTCCTCGACACAGCTCCTCTGAAGCTTTCTTT. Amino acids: CASSPRHSSSEAFF.

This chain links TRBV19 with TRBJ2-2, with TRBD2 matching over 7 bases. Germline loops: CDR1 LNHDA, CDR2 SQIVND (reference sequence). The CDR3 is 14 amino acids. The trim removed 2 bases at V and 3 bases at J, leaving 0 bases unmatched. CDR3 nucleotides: TGTGCCAGTAGTATAACTAGCGACACCGGGGAGCTGTTTTTT. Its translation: CASSITSDTGELFF.

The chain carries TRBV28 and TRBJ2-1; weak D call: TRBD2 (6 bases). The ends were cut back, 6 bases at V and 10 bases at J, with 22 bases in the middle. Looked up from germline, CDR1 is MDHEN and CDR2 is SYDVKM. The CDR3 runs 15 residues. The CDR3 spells CASSASGPGRGEQFF. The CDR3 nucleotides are TGTGCCAGCAGCGCCAGTGGGCCCGGGAGAGGGGAGCAGTTCTTC.

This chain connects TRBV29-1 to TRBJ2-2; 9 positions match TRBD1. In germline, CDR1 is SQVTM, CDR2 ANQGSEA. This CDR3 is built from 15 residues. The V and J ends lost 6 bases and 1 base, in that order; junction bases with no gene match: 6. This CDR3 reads CSVRDRVRNTGELFF. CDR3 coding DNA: TGCAGCGTGAGGGACAGGGTCCGGAACACCGGGGAGCTGTTTTTT.

CDR3 in DNA: TGTGCCACCCTTCCTTCGGGTCTAAACACTGAAGCTTTCTTT. This sequence encodes CATLPSGLNTEAFF. J is TRBJ1-1 and V is TRBV6-5; D not certain. Germline V gene lookup returns CDR1 MNHEY and CDR2 SVGAGI. Trimming pared 10 bases from V and 2 bases from J, leaving 17 bases between. The CDR3 extends over 14 amino acids.

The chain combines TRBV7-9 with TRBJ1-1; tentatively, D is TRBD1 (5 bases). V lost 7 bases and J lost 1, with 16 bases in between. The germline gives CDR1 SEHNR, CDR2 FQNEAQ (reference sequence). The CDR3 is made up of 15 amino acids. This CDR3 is CASTRNRQPNTEAFF. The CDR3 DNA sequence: TGTGCCAGCACCCGAAACCGACAGCCGAACACTGAAGCTTTCTTT.

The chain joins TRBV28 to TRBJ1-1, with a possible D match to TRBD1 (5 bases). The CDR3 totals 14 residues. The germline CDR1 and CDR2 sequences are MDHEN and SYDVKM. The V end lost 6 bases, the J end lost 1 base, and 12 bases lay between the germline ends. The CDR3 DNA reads TGTGCCAGCAGCCCTCATAGGGGGAACACTGAAGCTTTCTTT. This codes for CASSPHRGNTEAFF.

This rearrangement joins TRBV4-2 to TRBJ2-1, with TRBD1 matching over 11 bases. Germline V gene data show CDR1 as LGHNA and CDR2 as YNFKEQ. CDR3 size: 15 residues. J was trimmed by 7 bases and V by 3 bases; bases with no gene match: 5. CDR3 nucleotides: TGTGCCAGCAGCCAGGCCGGGACAGGGGGAAATGAGCAGTTCTTC. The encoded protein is CASSQAGTGGNEQFF.

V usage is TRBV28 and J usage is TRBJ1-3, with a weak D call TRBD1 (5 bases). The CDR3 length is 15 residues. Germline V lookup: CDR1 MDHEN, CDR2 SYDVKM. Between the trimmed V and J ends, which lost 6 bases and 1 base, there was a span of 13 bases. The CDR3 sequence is CASRPIGDSGNTIYF. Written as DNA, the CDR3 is TGTGCCAGCAGGCCAATAGGGGATTCTGGAAACACCATATATTTT.

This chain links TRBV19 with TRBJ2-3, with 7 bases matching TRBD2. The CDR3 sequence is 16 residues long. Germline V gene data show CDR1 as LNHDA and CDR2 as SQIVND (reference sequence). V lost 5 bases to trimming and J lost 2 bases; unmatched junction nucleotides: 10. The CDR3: CASSHQTSNPTDTQYF. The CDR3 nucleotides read TGTGCCAGTAGTCACCAGACTAGCAACCCCACAGATACGCAGTATTTT.

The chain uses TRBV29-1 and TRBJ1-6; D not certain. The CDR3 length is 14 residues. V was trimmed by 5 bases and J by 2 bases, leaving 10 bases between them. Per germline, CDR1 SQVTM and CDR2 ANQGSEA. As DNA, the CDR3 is TGCAGCGTTAAAGCGGAGCCCTATAATTCACCCCTCCACTTT. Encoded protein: CSVKAEPYNSPLHF.

The CDR3 sequence: CASSQDGGVSEAFF. The CDR3 bases are TGCGCCAGCAGCCAAGACGGGGGGGTTAGTGAAGCTTTCTTT. The chain employs TRBV4-3 and TRBJ1-1; tentative D call: TRBD1 (5 bases). The germline gives CDR1 LGHNA, CDR2 YSLEER. The length of the CDR3 is 14 residues. With 0 bases removed from V and 7 bases from J, the gap between germline ends came to 12 bases.

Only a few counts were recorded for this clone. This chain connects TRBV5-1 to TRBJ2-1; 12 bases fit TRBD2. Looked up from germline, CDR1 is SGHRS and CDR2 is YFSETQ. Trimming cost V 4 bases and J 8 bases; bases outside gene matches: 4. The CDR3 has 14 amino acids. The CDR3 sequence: CASSVRLAGDEQFF. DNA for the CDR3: TGCGCCAGCAGCGTCCGACTAGCGGGAGATGAGCAGTTCTTC. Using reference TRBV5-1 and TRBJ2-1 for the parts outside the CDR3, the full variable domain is KAGVTQTPRYLIKTRGQQVTLSCSPISGHRSVSWYQQTPGQGLQFLFEYFSETQRNKGNFPGRFSGRQFSNSRSEMNVSTLELGDSALYLCASSVRLAGDEQFFGPGTRLTVL.

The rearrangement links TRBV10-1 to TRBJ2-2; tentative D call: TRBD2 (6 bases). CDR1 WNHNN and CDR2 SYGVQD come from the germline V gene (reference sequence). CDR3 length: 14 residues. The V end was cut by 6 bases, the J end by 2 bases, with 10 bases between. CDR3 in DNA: TGCGCCAGCAGGGAGGGGCTCAACACCGGGGAGCTGTTTTTT. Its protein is CASREGLNTGELFF.

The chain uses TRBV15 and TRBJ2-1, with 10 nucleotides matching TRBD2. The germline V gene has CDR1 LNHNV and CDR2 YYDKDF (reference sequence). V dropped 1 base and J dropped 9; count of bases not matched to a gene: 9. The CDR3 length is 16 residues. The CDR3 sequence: CATSRASGRASGEQFF. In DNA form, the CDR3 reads TGTGCCACCAGCAGAGCCAGCGGGAGGGCCTCCGGTGAGCAGTTCTTC.